The 27 T cell receptor beta chains given below trace back to one sample, sequenced in a study of cytomegalovirus exposure and HLA in healthy donors. The PCR had 60 Vbeta and 13 Jbeta primers. Here immunoSEQ multiplex PCR was the method, and the copy in TCRdb shows in-frame clones only, minus some. The top ten clones hold approximately 1.7% of a sample with about 140,000 clones, roughly 62% of them seen once. The source material was PBMCs. These TCRs come from a male donor in good health and CMV-seronegative.

For this clone: The same CDR3 arises from other DNA sequences in this sample as well. The rearrangement links TRBV6-1 to TRBJ2-7; TRBD1 is a possible D gene (5 bases). Between the trimmed V and J ends, which lost 1 base and 7 bases, there was a span of 8 bases. CDR3 size: 12 residues. Germline V CDR1 and CDR2: MNHNS, SASEGT. Here the CDR3 reads CASSEGGAEQYF. CDR3 in DNA: TGTGCCAGCAGTGAAGGGGGCGCTGAGCAGTACTTC.

V and J are TRBV7-2 and TRBJ1-1, with a possible D match to TRBD1 (6 bases). This CDR3 spans 15 amino acids. Germline V gives CDR1 SGHTA, CDR2 FQGNSA. Trimming cost V 1 base and J 1 base, with 10 bases left between them. CDR3 nucleotide sequence: TGTGCCAGCAGCTTAGTCGGGACATCGAACACTGAAGCTTTCTTT. It yields the protein CASSLVGTSNTEAFF.

The chain combines TRBV6-5 with TRBJ2-5, with 7 bases matching TRBD1. Losses at the gene ends were 2 bases for V and 1 base for J; bases not matched to a gene: 1. This CDR3 has 14 residues. Per the germline V gene, CDR1 is MNHEY and CDR2 is SVGAGI. The CDR3 sequence is CASSYDRAQETQYF. DNA for the CDR3: TGTGCCAGCAGTTACGACAGGGCCCAAGAGACCCAGTACTTC.

This clone was counted once. This chain connects TRBV4-1 to TRBJ2-7; D ambiguous. V lost 0 bases to trimming and J lost 4 bases, with 7 bases between them. The CDR3 covers 13 residues. Germline CDR1 reads MGHRA; CDR2 reads YSYEKL. The CDR3 DNA follows: TGCGCCAGCAGCCAAGATAACGGGTACGAGCAGTACTTC. Encoded protein: CASSQDNGYEQYF.

The V call is TRBV7-2, the J call TRBJ2-5, with a possible D match to TRBD1 (6 bases). The CDR3 consists of 15 residues. Trimming took off 2 bases at V and 4 bases at J, with 14 bases between the two ends. Germline CDR1 and CDR2: SGHTA and FQGNSA. This CDR3 is CASSLSGTLSETQYF. The CDR3 DNA sequence: TGTGCCAGCAGCTTAAGTGGGACATTATCAGAGACCCAGTACTTC.

V and J are TRBV27 and TRBJ2-2; 7 nucleotides agree with TRBD1. The CDR3 is 14 residues long. V was clipped by 7 bases and J by 3 bases; unmatched bases: 5. Germline lookup yields CDR1 MNHEY and CDR2 SMNVEV (reference sequence). DNA of the CDR3: TGTGCCAGCACTGGGACAGCTTACACCGGGGAGCTGTTTTTT. This translates into CASTGTAYTGELFF.

This chain joins TRBV5-1 and TRBJ1-1, with TRBD1 matching 8 bases. Per germline, CDR1 SGHRS and CDR2 YFSETQ. The CDR3 is 14 amino acids. Losses at the gene ends were 2 bases for V and 1 base for J; bases not matched to a gene: 1. CDR3 nucleotides: TGCGCCAGCAGCTTTACAGGGGGGAACACTGAAGCTTTCTTT. This translates into CASSFTGGNTEAFF.

The chain is built from TRBV7-9 and TRBJ2-2, with D uncertain. The CDR3 runs 11 residues. V was clipped by 7 bases and J by 4 bases, with 4 bases between them. CDR1 is SEHNR and CDR2 is FQNEAQ in the germline V gene (reference sequence). The CDR3 region is CASTSTGELFF. CDR3 sequence (DNA): TGTGCCAGCACTTCCACCGGGGAGCTGTTTTTT.

J is TRBJ2-7 and V is TRBV5-4; perhaps TRBD2 as D (6 bases). The CDR3 contains 15 residues. Trimming shortened V by 5 bases and J by 2 bases, and 17 bases separated the two germline ends. CDR1 is SGHNT, CDR2 YYREEE, per germline (reference sequence). In nucleotides, the CDR3 is TGTGCCAGCAGTTCCGCCCCGGAGGGGACCTACGAGCAGTACTTC. The encoded protein is CASSSAPEGTYEQYF.

This rearrangement joins TRBV6-5 to TRBJ2-3, with 9 bases matching TRBD1. The ends lost 7 bases at V and 2 bases at J; junction bases unmatched: 4. CDR1 MNHEY and CDR2 SVGAGI come from the germline V gene. CDR3 length equals 14 residues. The CDR3 nucleotides read TGTGCCAGCACCGGACAGGGGATCACAGATACGCAGTATTTT. It is translated as CASTGQGITDTQYF.

Here the CDR3 DNA reads TGTGCCAGCAAAACAGGGGGCTCCGGAAATCGAGAAAAACTGTTTTTT. It yields the protein CASKTGGSGNREKLFF. The V gene is TRBV11-1, the J gene TRBJ1-4, with 9 bases identical to TRBD1. Germline V lookup: CDR1 SGHAT, CDR2 FQDESV (reference sequence). With V trimmed by 7 bases and J by 8 bases, 14 bases remained unmatched. CDR3 length equals 16 residues. Based on the CDR3 plus reference TRBV11-1 and TRBJ1-4, the full variable domain is EAEVAQSPRYKITEKSQAVAFWCDPISGHATLYWYRQILGQGPELLVQFQDESVVDDSQLPKDRFSAERLKGVDSTLKIQPAELGDSAMYLCASKTGGSGNREKLFFGSGTQLSVL.

This clone was counted between two and nine times. The J gene is TRBJ1-6, the V gene TRBV5-1; possibly TRBD1 for D (6 bases). From germline, CDR1 is SGHRS and CDR2 YFSETQ. The CDR3 has 15 residues. V was trimmed by 2 bases and J by 8 bases, leaving 14 bases between them. Here the CDR3 DNA reads TGCGCCAGCAGCTTCGATAGGGGGTTCTATTCACCCCTCCACTTT. It specifies CASSFDRGFYSPLHF.

This chain joins TRBV11-2 and TRBJ1-2; a weak D match, TRBD1 (6 bases). Germline loops: CDR1 SGHAT, CDR2 FQNNGV. The CDR3 consists of 14 residues. Trimming removed 5 bases from V and 4 bases from J, with 14 bases in between. CDR3 sequence (DNA): TGTGCCAGCAGCGGGCTGCGCAGGGGCTATGGCTACACCTTC. Translation: CASSGLRRGYGYTF. The variable domain in full, completed from reference TRBV11-2 and TRBJ1-2, reads EAGVAQSPRYKIIEKRQSVAFWCNPISGHATLYWYQQILGQGPKLLIQFQNNGVVDDSQLPKDRFSAERLKGVDSTLKIQPAKLEDSAVYLCASSGLRRGYGYTFGSGTRLTVV.

The chain has TRBV6-5 and TRBJ1-1, with 9 bases lining up with TRBD1. Germline-derived CDR1 and CDR2 are MNHEY and SVGAGI. Trimming took 7 bases from V and 0 from J; bases not matched to a gene: 3. This CDR3 region has 14 residues. CDR3 residues: CASTRDRVNTEAFF. CDR3 in DNA: TGTGCCAGCACCAGGGACAGGGTGAACACTGAAGCTTTCTTT.

This chain uses TRBV30 with TRBJ2-7; maybe TRBD2 (7 bases). This CDR3 is 13 amino acids long. V was pared by 4 bases and J by 7 bases, with 17 bases between. Germline lookup yields CDR1 GTSNPN and CDR2 SVGIG (reference sequence). The CDR3 loop is CAWNMGGPGEQYF. The CDR3 DNA is TGTGCCTGGAACATGGGGGGGCCTGGGGAGCAGTACTTC. Filled out from reference TRBV30 and TRBJ2-7, the complete variable domain reads SQTIHQWPATLVQPVGSPLSLECTVEGTSNPNLYWYRQAAGRGLQLLFYSVGIGQISSEVPQNLSASRPQDRQFILSSKKLLLSDSGFYLCAWNMGGPGEQYFGPGTRLTVT.

This clone has only a few counts. The rearrangement links TRBV2 to TRBJ1-5; 7 bases map to TRBD1. J gave up 3 bases and V 6 bases, and 8 bases lay outside the gene matches. Germline V gene data show CDR1 as SNHLY and CDR2 as FYNNEI. The CDR3 contains 15 residues. The CDR3 bases are TGTGCCAGCAGAGGCAGGGGGATGTTCAATCAGCCCCAGCATTTT. Its protein product is CASRGRGMFNQPQHF.

The chain recombines TRBV28 with TRBJ2-6, with 8 bases that match TRBD2. Germline assignment: CDR1 MDHEN and CDR2 SYDVKM. The CDR3 is 17 amino acids. Trimming removed 3 bases from V and 0 bases from J; junction bases left unmatched: 4. The CDR3 protein is CASSFSGGGSGANVLTF. The DNA of the CDR3 is TGTGCCAGCAGTTTCTCCGGGGGGGGCTCTGGGGCCAACGTCCTGACTTTC.

This clone was seen only a few times. This rearrangement joins TRBV5-1 to TRBJ2-5; 8 bases fit TRBD1. V trimming: 0 bases; J trimming: 2 bases; junction bases outside the gene matches: 3. Germline V gene sequence: CDR1 SGHRS, CDR2 YFSETQ. The CDR3 has 15 amino acids. CDR3 nucleotides: TGCGCCAGCAGCTTGGGGGGACAGGTTCAAGAGACCCAGTACTTC. This codes for CASSLGGQVQETQYF.

This chain uses TRBV28 with TRBJ2-5, with 9 bases fitting TRBD1. The CDR3 spans 15 residues. V lost 5 bases, J lost 4 bases, and 8 bases stayed unmatched. Germline lookup yields CDR1 MDHEN and CDR2 SYDVKM. Here the CDR3 DNA reads TGTGCCAGCAGTGCGCAGGGGACAGGGTTAGAGACCCAGTACTTC. Its protein is CASSAQGTGLETQYF.

The chain joins TRBV19 to TRBJ2-1; 8 bases map to TRBD1. The CDR3 loop spans 14 amino acids. The V gene end was trimmed by 7 bases and the J gene end by 2 bases; junction bases not matched to a gene: 4. The germline CDR1 and CDR2 sequences are LNHDA and SQIVND (reference sequence). The CDR3: CASKRTGTYNEQFF. As DNA, the CDR3 is TGTGCCAGTAAGCGGACAGGGACCTACAATGAGCAGTTCTTC.

The J gene is TRBJ1-6, the V gene TRBV7-2; 8 bases align to TRBD1. The ends lost 2 bases at V and 12 bases at J; junction bases unmatched: 9. The CDR3 length is 15 residues. CDR1 and CDR2 from the germline V gene are SGHTA and FQGNSA. The CDR3 is CASSLRSRDRLPLHF. CDR3 bases: TGTGCCAGCAGCTTAAGGTCCCGGGACAGGTTACCCCTCCACTTT.

The chain recombines TRBV7-2 with TRBJ2-7, with a tentative D call TRBD1 (5 bases). The germline CDR1 and CDR2 sequences are SGHTA and FQGNSA. The CDR3 runs to 13 residues. V was pared by 2 bases and J by 4 bases, with 9 bases between. The CDR3 reads CASSLFGQYEQYF. CDR3 bases: TGTGCCAGCAGCTTATTCGGACAATACGAGCAGTACTTC.

The chain joins TRBV6-1 to TRBJ1-4; 11 positions match TRBD1. J was trimmed by 7 bases and V by 4 bases; bases with no gene match: 14. Germline V CDR1 and CDR2: MNHNS, SASEGT. The CDR3 extends over 18 amino acids. CDR3 coding DNA: TGTGCCAGCAGTGTACAATATTTGACGGGACAGGGGGGTGAAAAACTGTTTTTT. This gives the protein CASSVQYLTGQGGEKLFF.

This clone was seen once. The chain is built from TRBV2 and TRBJ2-5, with D perhaps matching TRBD1 (8 bases). Trimming removed 7 bases at V and 5 bases at J, with 14 bases between. CDR1 is SNHLY, CDR2 FYNNEI, per germline. The CDR3 sequence is 13 residues long. CDR3 amino acids: CASNGQGGETQYF. The CDR3 DNA is TGTGCCAGCAATGGACAGGGAGGGGAGACCCAGTACTTC.

The chain carries TRBV27 and TRBJ1-5; D is undetermined. V lost 4 bases and J lost 4, with 8 bases in between. Per germline, CDR1 MNHEY and CDR2 SMNVEV (reference sequence). The CDR3 consists of 13 residues. The CDR3 DNA reads TGTGCCAGCAGTTGGGGAGGGAATCAGCCCCAGCATTTT. It specifies CASSWGGNQPQHF.

This clone was seen repeatedly, ten times or more. The chain links TRBV7-9 to TRBJ2-3; 8 bases align to TRBD2. The V gene end was trimmed by 4 bases and the J gene end by 2 bases; junction bases not matched to a gene: 5. Germline CDR1 SEHNR, CDR2 FQNEAQ (reference sequence). The CDR3 spans 15 residues. CDR3 nucleotides: TGTGCCAGCAGCTCCGGGGGGGCACTCACAGATACGCAGTATTTT. Translated, it gives CASSSGGALTDTQYF.

This clone was detected only once. The rearrangement links TRBV5-8 to TRBJ2-5, with D possibly matching TRBD2 (5 bases). The V gene's germline CDR1 is SGHTS and CDR2 YDEGEE. Trimming stripped 2 bases from V and 4 bases from J, with 9 bases between. This CDR3 region has 13 residues. The DNA for the CDR3 is TGTGCCAGCAGCTTTTCGGGGAGAGAGACCCAGTACTTC. It codes for CASSFSGRETQYF.